This record covers a single TCR beta chain. What it binds is unknown. Sequencing templates came from extracted RNA that was reverse transcribed into cDNA. Generated by immunoSEQ multiplex PCR, the TCRdb table keeps only in-frame clones and is missing some. Here the sample spans roughly 200,000 clones, roughly three fifths being singletons. The CDR3 contains 16 residues. The germline V gene encodes CDR1 GTSNPN and CDR2 SVGIG (reference sequence). Trimming removed 5 bases from V and 2 bases from J; junction bases left unmatched: 12. The entry originates in a study of CD8+ T cells in alopecia areata. Overall study findings and caveats: Among the cells sequenced in scalp samples are also the resident alphabeta T cells of normal skin. On tofacitinib, scalp and blood still held many of the expanded lesional clones. Researchers say the link of baseline CD8+ expansion to response remains uncertain, with one nonresponder.

Treatment reported: oral pan-JAK inhibitor, 5-10 mg twice daily. The sample consisted of CD8+ T cells sorted from blood, taken at week 24, from a patient treated with tofacitinib. This clonotype originated in a human donor with alopecia areata. The chain is built from TRBV30 and TRBJ2-1, with 7 nucleotides matching TRBD1. In DNA form, the CDR3 reads TGTGCCTGGGGGCTTGAGGGGGCGCCGACCTACAATGAGCAGTTCTTC. Protein product: CAWGLEGAPTYNEQFF.